A selection of T cell receptor beta chains follows, all from one sample in a study of blood T cell repertoires in COVID-19. Sequencing used immunoSEQ multiplex PCR; TCRdb keeps in-frame clones, though not all of them. The sample has around 300,000 clones; approximately 90% are singletons. Sequenced material: peripheral blood. The receptors derive from a woman aged 25 to 39 with COVID-19, enrolled during active disease. The CDR3 runs from the conserved cysteine through the conserved F or W. The D gene is left open where the match is weak. The listing skips clone size in some rows; elsewhere it reads once, few, many or a size class.

J | D | size | V | CDR3 | DNA
TRBJ2-1 | . | . | TRBV6-2/TRBV6-3 | CASSYRSGAYNEQFF | TGTGCCAGCAGTTACAGAAGCGGAGCCTACAATGAGCAGTTCTTC
TRBJ2-7 | . | . | TRBV5-8 | CASSLWRDEQYF | TGTGCCAGCAGCTTGTGGAGGGACGAGCAGTACTTC
TRBJ1-6 | TRBD1 | . | TRBV28 | CASSPGGYNSPLHF | TGTGCCAGCAGTCCAGGGGGGTATAATTCACCCCTCCACTTT
TRBJ2-3 | . | . | TRBV14 | CASSQANTDTQYF | TGTGCCAGCAGCCAAGCCAACACAGATACGCAGTATTTT
TRBJ1-4 | . | once | TRBV10-3 | CAISDNFNEKLFF | TGTGCCATCAGTGATAACTTTAATGAAAAACTGTTTTTT
TRBJ1-5 | . | . | TRBV18 | CASSPGGARDQPQHF | TGTGCCAGCTCTCCCGGGGGGGCGCGGGATCAGCCCCAGCATTTT
TRBJ1-5 | . | . | TRBV5-6 | CASSPSPNQPQHF | TGTGCCAGCAGCCCTTCCCCCAATCAGCCCCAGCATTTT
TRBJ2-7 | . | few | TRBV10-3 | CAITPGQSYEQYF | TGTGCCATCACCCCCGGACAGAGCTACGAGCAGTACTTC
TRBJ1-2 | . | . | TRBV3-1/TRBV3-2 | CASSQAKSNQGYTF | TGTGCCAGCAGCCAAGCAAAGAGCAATCAAGGCTACACCTTC
TRBJ2-3 | . | . | TRBV30 | CAWSVRLPADTQYF | TGTGCCTGGAGTGTACGGTTACCGGCAGATACGCAGTATTTT
TRBJ1-5 | TRBD1 | . | TRBV19 | CASTPTGDWNQPQHF | TGTGCCAGTACCCCGACAGGGGACTGGAATCAGCCCCAGCATTTT
TRBJ2-3 | TRBD2 | . | TRBV6-4 | CASSDSGGRALDTQYF | TGTGCCAGCAGTGACTCTGGCGGGAGGGCCCTTGATACGCAGTATTTT
TRBJ2-5 | TRBD2 | . | TRBV7-9 | CASSLGVAGFQETQYF | TGTGCCAGCAGCTTAGGGGTAGCGGGTTTCCAAGAGACCCAGTACTTC
TRBJ1-5 | TRBD1 | few | TRBV2 | CASSDGDRDNQPQHF | TGTGCCAGCAGTGATGGTGACAGGGACAATCAGCCCCAGCATTTT
TRBJ1-1 | . | . | TRBV2 | CASSEWRGLNTEAFF | TGTGCCAGCAGTGAATGGCGGGGGTTGAACACTGAAGCTTTCTTT